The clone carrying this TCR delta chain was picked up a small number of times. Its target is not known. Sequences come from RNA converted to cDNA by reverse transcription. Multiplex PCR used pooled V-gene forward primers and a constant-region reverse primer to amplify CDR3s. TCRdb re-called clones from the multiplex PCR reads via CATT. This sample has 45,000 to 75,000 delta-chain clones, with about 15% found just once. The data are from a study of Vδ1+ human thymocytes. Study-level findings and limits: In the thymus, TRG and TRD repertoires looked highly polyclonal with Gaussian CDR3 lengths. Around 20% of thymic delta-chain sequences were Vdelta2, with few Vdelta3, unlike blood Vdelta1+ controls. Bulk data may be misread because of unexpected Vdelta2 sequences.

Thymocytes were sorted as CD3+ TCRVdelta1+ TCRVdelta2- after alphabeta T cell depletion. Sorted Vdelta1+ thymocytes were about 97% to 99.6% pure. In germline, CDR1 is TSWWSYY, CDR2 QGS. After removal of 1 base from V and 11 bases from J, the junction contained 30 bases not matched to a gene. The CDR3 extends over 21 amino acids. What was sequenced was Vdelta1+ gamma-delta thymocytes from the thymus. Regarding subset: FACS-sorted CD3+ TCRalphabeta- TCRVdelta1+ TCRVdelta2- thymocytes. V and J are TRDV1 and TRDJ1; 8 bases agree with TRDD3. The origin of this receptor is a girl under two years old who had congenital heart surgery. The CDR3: CALGEPPSSQPMRGIRTRLIF. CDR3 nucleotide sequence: TGTGCTCTTGGGGAACCCCCTAGCTCCCAACCTATGAGAGGGATACGTACGAGGCTCATCTTT.